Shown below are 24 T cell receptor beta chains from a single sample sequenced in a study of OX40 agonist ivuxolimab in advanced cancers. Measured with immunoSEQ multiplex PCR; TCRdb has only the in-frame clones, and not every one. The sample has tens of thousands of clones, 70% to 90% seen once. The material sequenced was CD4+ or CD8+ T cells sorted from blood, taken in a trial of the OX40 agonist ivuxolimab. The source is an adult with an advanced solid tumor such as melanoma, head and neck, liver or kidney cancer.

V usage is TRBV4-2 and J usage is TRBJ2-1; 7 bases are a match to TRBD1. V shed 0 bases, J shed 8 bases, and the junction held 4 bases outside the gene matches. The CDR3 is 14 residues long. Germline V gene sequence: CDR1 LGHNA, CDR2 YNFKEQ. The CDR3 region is CASSQEKGADEQFF. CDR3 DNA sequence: TGTGCCAGCAGCCAAGAGAAGGGGGCCGATGAGCAGTTCTTC.

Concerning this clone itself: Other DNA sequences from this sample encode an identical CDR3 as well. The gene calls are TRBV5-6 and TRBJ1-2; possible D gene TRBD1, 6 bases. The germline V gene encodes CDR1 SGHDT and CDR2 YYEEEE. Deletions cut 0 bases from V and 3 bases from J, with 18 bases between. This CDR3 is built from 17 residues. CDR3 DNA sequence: TGTGCCAGCAGCTTGGTGACGGGGGGCGCAGAGGACTATGGCTACACCTTC. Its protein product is CASSLVTGGAEDYGYTF.

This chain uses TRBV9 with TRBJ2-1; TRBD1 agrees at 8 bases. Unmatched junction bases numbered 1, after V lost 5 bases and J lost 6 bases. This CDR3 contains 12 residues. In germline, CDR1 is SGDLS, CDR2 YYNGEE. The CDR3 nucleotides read TGTGCCAGCAGTCAGGGGGCCAATGAGCAGTTCTTC. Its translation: CASSQGANEQFF.

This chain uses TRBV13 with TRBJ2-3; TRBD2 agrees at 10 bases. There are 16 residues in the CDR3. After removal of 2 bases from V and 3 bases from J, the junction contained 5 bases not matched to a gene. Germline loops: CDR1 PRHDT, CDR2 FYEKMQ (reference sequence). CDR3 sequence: CASSLLAGGITDTQYF. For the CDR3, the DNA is TGTGCCAGCAGCTTATTAGCGGGGGGCATAACAGATACGCAGTATTTT.

The DNA for the CDR3 is TGTGCCAGCAGTTTATACCCACGCGGTTATGGCTACACCTTC. It translates to CASSLYPRGYGYTF. J is TRBJ1-2 and V is TRBV27; D unclear. The CDR3 contains 14 residues. In germline, CDR1 is MNHEY, CDR2 SMNVEV (reference sequence). V shed 1 base and J shed 5 bases, with 11 bases lying between them.

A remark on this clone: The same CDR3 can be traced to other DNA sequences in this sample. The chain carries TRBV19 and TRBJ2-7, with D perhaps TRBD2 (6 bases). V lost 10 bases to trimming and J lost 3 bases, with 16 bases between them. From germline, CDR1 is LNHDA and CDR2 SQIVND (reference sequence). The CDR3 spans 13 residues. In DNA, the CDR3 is TGTGCCACCTCGGGAGCCGAGGGCTACGAGCAGTACTTC. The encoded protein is CATSGAEGYEQYF.

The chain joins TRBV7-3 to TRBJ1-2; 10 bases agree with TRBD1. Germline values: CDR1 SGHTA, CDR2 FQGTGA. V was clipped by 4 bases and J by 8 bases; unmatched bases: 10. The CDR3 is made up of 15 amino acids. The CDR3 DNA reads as TGTGCCAGCAGCTCAGGCGGGACAGGGGCTTTCGGCTACACCTTC. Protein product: CASSSGGTGAFGYTF. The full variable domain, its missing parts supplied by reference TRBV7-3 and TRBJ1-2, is GAGVSQTPSNKVTEKGKYVELRCDPISGHTALYWYRQSLGQGPEFLIYFQGTGAADDSGLPNDRFFAVRPEGSVSTLKIQRTERGDSAVYLCASSSGGTGAFGYTFGSGTRLTVV.

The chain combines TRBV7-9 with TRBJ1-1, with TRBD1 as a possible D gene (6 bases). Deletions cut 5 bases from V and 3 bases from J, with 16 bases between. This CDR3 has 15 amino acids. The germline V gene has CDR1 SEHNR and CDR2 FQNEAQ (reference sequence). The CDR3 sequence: CASSPWGGADTEAFF. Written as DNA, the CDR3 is TGTGCCAGCAGCCCCTGGGGGGGCGCGGACACTGAAGCTTTCTTT.

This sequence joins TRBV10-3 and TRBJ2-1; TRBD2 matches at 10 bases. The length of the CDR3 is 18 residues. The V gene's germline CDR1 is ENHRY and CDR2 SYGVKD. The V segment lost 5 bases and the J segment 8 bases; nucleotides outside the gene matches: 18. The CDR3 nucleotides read TGTGCCATCAGTCAACTAGCGGGAACCCCTATATTATTCGATGAGCAGTTCTTC. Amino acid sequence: CAISQLAGTPILFDEQFF.

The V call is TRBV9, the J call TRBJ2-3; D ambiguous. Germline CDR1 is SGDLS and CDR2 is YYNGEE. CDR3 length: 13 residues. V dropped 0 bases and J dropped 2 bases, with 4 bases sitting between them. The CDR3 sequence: CASSVEATDTQYF. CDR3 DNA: TGTGCCAGCAGCGTAGAGGCCACAGATACGCAGTATTTT. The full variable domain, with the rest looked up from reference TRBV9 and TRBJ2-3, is DSGVTQTPKHLITATGQRVTLRCSPRSGDLSVYWYQQSLDQGLQFLIQYYNGEERAKGNILERFSAQQFPDLHSELNLSSLELGDSALYFCASSVEATDTQYFGPGTRLTVL.

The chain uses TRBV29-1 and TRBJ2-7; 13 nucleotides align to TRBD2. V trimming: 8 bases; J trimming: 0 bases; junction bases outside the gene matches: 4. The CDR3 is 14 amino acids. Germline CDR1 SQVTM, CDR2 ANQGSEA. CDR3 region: CSFRTSGSSYEQYF. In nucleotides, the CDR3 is TGCAGCTTCCGGACTAGCGGGAGCTCCTACGAGCAGTACTTC.

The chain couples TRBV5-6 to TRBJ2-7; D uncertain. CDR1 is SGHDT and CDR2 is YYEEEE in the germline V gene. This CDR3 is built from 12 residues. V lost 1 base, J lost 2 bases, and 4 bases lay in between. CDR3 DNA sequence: TGTGCCAGCAGCTTGAACCCCTACGAGCAGTACTTC. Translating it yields CASSLNPYEQYF.

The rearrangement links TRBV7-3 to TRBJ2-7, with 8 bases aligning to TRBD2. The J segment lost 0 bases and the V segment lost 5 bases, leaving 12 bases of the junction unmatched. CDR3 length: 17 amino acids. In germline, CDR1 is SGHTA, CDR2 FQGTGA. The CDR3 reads CASSPMTSVIFSYEQYF. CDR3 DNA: TGTGCCAGCAGCCCTATGACTAGCGTAATATTCTCCTACGAGCAGTACTTC.

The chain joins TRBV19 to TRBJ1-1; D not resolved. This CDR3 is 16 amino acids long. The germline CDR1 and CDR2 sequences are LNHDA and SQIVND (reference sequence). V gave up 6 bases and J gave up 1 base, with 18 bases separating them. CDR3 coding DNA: TGTGCCAGTAGATCTACTCTCCTTGGCCCGAACACTGAAGCTTTCTTT. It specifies CASRSTLLGPNTEAFF.

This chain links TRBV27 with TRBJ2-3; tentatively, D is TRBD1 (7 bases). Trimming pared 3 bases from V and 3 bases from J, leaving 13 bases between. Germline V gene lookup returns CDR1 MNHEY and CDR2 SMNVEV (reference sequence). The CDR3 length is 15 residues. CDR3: CASSLSAGGTDTQYF. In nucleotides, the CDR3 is TGTGCCAGCAGTTTGTCGGCAGGGGGGACAGATACGCAGTATTTT.

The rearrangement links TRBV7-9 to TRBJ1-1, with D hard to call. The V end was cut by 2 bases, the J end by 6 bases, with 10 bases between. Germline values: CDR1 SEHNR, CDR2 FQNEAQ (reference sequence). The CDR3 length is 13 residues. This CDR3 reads CASSLPGGAEAFF. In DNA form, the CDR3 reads TGTGCCAGCAGCTTACCTGGTGGGGCTGAAGCTTTCTTT.

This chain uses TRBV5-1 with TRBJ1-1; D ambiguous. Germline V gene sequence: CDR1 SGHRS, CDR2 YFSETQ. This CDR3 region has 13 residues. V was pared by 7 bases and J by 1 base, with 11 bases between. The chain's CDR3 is CASEREPNTEAFF. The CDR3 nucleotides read TGCGCCAGCGAAAGGGAACCGAACACTGAAGCTTTCTTT.

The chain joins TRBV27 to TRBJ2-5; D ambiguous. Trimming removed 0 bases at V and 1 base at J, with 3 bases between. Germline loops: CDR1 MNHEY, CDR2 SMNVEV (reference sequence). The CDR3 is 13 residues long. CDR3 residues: CASSLSGQETQYF. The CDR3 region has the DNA TGTGCCAGCAGTTTATCGGGCCAAGAGACCCAGTACTTC.

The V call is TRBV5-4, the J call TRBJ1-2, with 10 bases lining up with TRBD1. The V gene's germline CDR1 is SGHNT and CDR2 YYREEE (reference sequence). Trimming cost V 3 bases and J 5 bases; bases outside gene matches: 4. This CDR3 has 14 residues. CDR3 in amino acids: CASSSGQGRYGYTF. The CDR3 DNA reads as TGTGCCAGCAGCTCGGGACAGGGGCGGTATGGCTACACCTTC.

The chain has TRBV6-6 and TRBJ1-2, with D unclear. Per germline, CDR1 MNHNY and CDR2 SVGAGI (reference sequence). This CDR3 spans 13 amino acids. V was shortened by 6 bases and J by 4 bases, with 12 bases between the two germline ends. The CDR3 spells CASSPTNPYGYTF. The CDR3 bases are TGTGCCAGCAGCCCTACAAATCCCTATGGCTACACCTTC.

The chain's CDR3 is CAWGLLGPYEQYF. For the CDR3, the DNA is TGTGCCTGGGGGTTGCTAGGTCCCTACGAGCAGTACTTC. The chain recombines TRBV30 with TRBJ2-7, with unresolved D. Germline CDR1 GTSNPN, CDR2 SVGIG (reference sequence). V was pared by 5 bases and J by 2 bases, with 13 bases between. The CDR3 runs 13 residues.

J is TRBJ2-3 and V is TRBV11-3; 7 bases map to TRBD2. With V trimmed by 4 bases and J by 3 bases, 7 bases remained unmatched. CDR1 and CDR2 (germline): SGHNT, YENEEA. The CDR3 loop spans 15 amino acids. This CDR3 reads CASSSSLAVTDTQYF. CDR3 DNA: TGTGCCAGCAGCTCCTCTCTAGCGGTAACAGATACGCAGTATTTT.

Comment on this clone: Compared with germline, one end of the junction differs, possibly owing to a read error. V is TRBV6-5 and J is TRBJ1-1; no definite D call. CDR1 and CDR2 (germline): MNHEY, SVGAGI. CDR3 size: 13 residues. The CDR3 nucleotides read TGTGCCAGCACCCCGGGGAGGAACGCTGAAGCTTTCTTT. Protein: CASTPGRNAEAFF.

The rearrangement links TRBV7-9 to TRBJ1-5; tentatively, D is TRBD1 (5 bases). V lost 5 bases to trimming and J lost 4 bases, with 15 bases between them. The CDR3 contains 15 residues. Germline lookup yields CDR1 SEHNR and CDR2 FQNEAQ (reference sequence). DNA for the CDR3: TGTGCCAGCAGCATCGGGACTGTGGAAAATCAGCCCCAGCATTTT. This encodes CASSIGTVENQPQHF.